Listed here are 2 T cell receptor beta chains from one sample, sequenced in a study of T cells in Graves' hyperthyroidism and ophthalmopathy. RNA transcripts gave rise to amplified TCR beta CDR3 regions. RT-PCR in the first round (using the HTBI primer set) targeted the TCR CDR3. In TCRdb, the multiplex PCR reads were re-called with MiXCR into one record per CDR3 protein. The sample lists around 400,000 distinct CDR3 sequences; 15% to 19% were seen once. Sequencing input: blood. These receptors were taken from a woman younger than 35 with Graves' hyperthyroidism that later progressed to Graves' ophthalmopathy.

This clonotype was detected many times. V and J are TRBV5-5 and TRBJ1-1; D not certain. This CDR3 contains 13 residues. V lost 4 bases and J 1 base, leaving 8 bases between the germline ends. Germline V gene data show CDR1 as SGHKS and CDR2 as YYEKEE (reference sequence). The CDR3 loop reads CASSATSNTEAFF. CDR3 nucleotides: TGTGCCAGCAGCGCTACATCGAACACTGAAGCTTTCTTT.

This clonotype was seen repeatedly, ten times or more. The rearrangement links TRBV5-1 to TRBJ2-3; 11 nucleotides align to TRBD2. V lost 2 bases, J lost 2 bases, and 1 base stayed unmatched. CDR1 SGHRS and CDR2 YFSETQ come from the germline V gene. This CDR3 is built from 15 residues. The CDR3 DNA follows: TGCGCCAGCAGCTTTAGCGGGAGGGCCACAGATACGCAGTATTTT. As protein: CASSFSGRATDTQYF.